The clone carrying this T cell receptor (beta chain) appeared once. Germline lookup yields CDR1 MNHEY and CDR2 SMNVEV (reference sequence). The CDR3 runs 14 residues. Trimming removed 6 bases from V and 9 bases from J; junction bases left unmatched: 7. This specimen comes from a study of blood T cell repertoires in COVID-19. The Seattle patients joined while their infection was active and were tracked longitudinally afterward. Generated by immunoSEQ multiplex PCR, the TCRdb table keeps only in-frame clones and is missing some. The sample consists of a few hundred thousand clones, approximately 86% of them appearing once.

The origin of this receptor is a woman aged 70 to 79 with COVID-19, enrolled during active disease. The V and J genes are TRBV27 and TRBJ1-6; 8 bases fit TRBD1. Material: peripheral blood. In nucleotides, the CDR3 is TGTGCCAGCAGCTTTACTGGACAGGGTTCACCCCTCCACTTT. Its translation: CASSFTGQGSPLHF.